A single sample gave rise to the 13 T cell receptor beta chains below, sequenced in a study of CD4+ T cells in melanoma. Sequencing was performed with immunoSEQ multiplex PCR; in TCRdb, only in-frame clones are kept and a portion is missing. The repertoire holds about 110,000 clones, approximately 90% seen once, with 3.3% in the top ten. Material: peripheral blood. These receptors were obtained from a human donor with melanoma.

The J gene is TRBJ2-1, the V gene TRBV10-2, with a tentative D call TRBD2 (5 bases). This CDR3 spans 17 amino acids. Trimming stripped 0 bases from V and 2 bases from J, with 14 bases between. Germline lookup yields CDR1 WSHSY and CDR2 SAAADI. The CDR3 bases are TGCGCCAGCAGTGAGTCAAGCGGCGGGCAAACCTACAATGAGCAGTTCTTC. It yields the protein CASSESSGGQTYNEQFF.

This chain uses TRBV7-2 with TRBJ1-1; 8 bases agree with TRBD1. CDR1 SGHTA and CDR2 FQGNSA come from the germline V gene. With 2 bases clipped from V and 1 base from J, the junction kept 3 bases outside the gene matches. The length of the CDR3 is 15 residues. The CDR3 loop reads CASSLYGTGNTEAFF. For the CDR3, the DNA is TGTGCCAGCAGCTTATACGGGACAGGGAACACTGAAGCTTTCTTT.

The V gene is TRBV7-2, the J gene TRBJ2-7; 7 nucleotides align to TRBD1. The CDR3 length is 14 residues. Germline loops: CDR1 SGHTA, CDR2 FQGNSA. Unmatched junction bases numbered 3, after V lost 2 bases and J lost 2 bases. The CDR3 region is CASSLLQGTYEQYF. CDR3 DNA: TGTGCCAGCAGCTTACTACAGGGGACCTACGAGCAGTACTTC.

The chain carries TRBV14 and TRBJ1-5; 10 positions match TRBD1. Germline V CDR1 and CDR2: SGHDN, FVKESK. CDR3 length: 15 residues. V was pared by 5 bases and J by 5 bases, with 6 bases of the junction left unmatched. The CDR3 region is CASSATGGADQPQHF. The CDR3 DNA follows: TGTGCCAGCAGCGCGACAGGGGGCGCAGATCAGCCCCAGCATTTT.

The J gene is TRBJ2-7, the V gene TRBV7-2; weak D call: TRBD1 (6 bases). Per the germline V gene, CDR1 is SGHTA and CDR2 is FQGNSA. The CDR3 loop spans 14 amino acids. V was shortened by 5 bases and J by 2 bases, with 13 bases between the two germline ends. This CDR3 reads CASSRKTGTYEQYF. CDR3 DNA sequence: TGTGCCAGCAGCCGAAAAACAGGGACCTACGAGCAGTACTTC.

This rearrangement joins TRBV23-1 to TRBJ2-5; D might be TRBD1 or TRBD2, each matching 5 bases. TRBV23-1 is an ORF; its function is uncertain. This CDR3 has 14 amino acids. Trimming cost V 0 bases and J 5 bases, with 10 bases left between them. The CDR3 sequence is CASSQSIGEETQYF. DNA for the CDR3: TGCGCCAGCAGTCAATCGATAGGGGAGGAGACCCAGTACTTC.

This clone was detected only a few times. This sequence joins TRBV7-9 and TRBJ2-7; 7 positions match TRBD1. This CDR3 spans 15 amino acids. Trimming removed 5 bases from V and 7 bases from J; junction bases left unmatched: 14. The V gene's germline CDR1 is SEHNR and CDR2 FQNEAQ (reference sequence). The CDR3 spells CASSPSRLGGYEQYF. DNA of the CDR3: TGTGCCAGCAGCCCCAGTCGCTTAGGGGGCTATGAGCAGTACTTC. The whole variable domain, remainder taken from reference TRBV7-9 and TRBJ2-7, is DTGVSQNPRHKITKRGQNVTFRCDPISEHNRLYWYRQTLGQGPEFLTYFQNEAQLEKSRLLSDRFSAERPKGSFSTLEIQRTEQGDSAMYLCASSPSRLGGYEQYFGPGTRLTVT.

The sample holds one count of this clone. This sequence joins TRBV6-5 and TRBJ1-4; no firm D call. CDR1 is MNHEY and CDR2 is SVGAGI in the germline V gene. There are 13 residues in the CDR3. The V gene lost 1 base and the J gene lost 5 bases, with 5 bases spanning the gap. CDR3: CASSYYRNEKLFF. The CDR3 bases are TGTGCCAGCAGTTACTACAGAAATGAAAAACTGTTTTTT.

This chain links TRBV30 with TRBJ2-2; 9 positions agree with TRBD1. This CDR3 spans 16 amino acids. Germline V gene data show CDR1 as GTSNPN and CDR2 as SVGIG (reference sequence). After removal of 1 base from V and 0 bases from J, the junction contained 3 bases not matched to a gene. The CDR3 sequence is CAWSAWDRANTGELFF. The CDR3 DNA is TGTGCCTGGAGTGCCTGGGACAGGGCGAACACCGGGGAGCTGTTTTTT.

The chain combines TRBV28 with TRBJ2-5; D may match TRBD1 or TRBD2 (6 bases each). The germline V gene has CDR1 MDHEN and CDR2 SYDVKM. This CDR3 has 14 residues. The V end was cut by 8 bases, the J end by 4 bases, with 17 bases between. The CDR3 bases are TGTGCCAGCGCCGAATGGGGGGCTACAGAGACCCAGTACTTC. It codes for CASAEWGATETQYF.

The rearrangement links TRBV4-3 to TRBJ2-7, with 9 bases identical to TRBD1. The CDR3 runs 16 residues. Germline CDR1 reads LGHNA; CDR2 reads YSLEER. Trimming took 1 base from V and 1 from J; bases not matched to a gene: 5. The CDR3 reads CASSQVTGQGSYEQYF. DNA for the CDR3: TGCGCCAGCAGCCAAGTCACGGGACAGGGATCCTACGAGCAGTACTTC.

The chain is built from TRBV7-8 and TRBJ2-2; no definite D call. Germline CDR1 reads SGHVS; CDR2 reads FQNEAQ. CDR3 length equals 11 residues. The V end was cut by 1 base, the J end by 8 bases, with 2 bases between. The CDR3 region is CASSLVGELFF. CDR3 DNA: TGTGCCAGCAGCTTAGTGGGGGAGCTGTTTTTT. Full variable domain (rest looked up from reference TRBV7-8 and TRBJ2-2): GAGVSQSPRYKVAKRGQDVALRCDPISGHVSLFWYQQALGQGPEFLTYFQNEAQLDKSGLPSDRFFAERPEGSVSTLKIQRTQQEDSAVYLCASSLVGELFFGEGSRLTVL.

This sequence joins TRBV4-1 and TRBJ2-7; TRBD1 matches at 8 bases. This CDR3 is 15 amino acids long. Per the germline V gene, CDR1 is MGHRA and CDR2 is YSYEKL. Trimming removed 6 bases from V and 2 bases from J; junction bases left unmatched: 9. Here the CDR3 DNA reads TGCGCCAGCAGTAGAGGACAGGGAGTCACCTACGAGCAGTACTTC. Translated, it gives CASSRGQGVTYEQYF.